Below are 13 T cell receptor beta chains sequenced from a single sample in a study of shared clonotypes between healthy human individuals. Method: immunoSEQ multiplex PCR; TCRdb's copy keeps in-frame clones and lacks some. Seen here are about 1 million clones, about 80% observed once, and the top ten hold about 1.5%. The sequenced sample was memory CD4+ T cells sorted from blood. Stated subset: CD45RA-negative fraction. The receptors were gathered from a man aged 18 to 29 in good health.

V usage is TRBV28 and J usage is TRBJ2-2; D perhaps matches TRBD2 (5 bases). Germline CDR1 MDHEN, CDR2 SYDVKM. The CDR3 consists of 17 residues. Trimming removed 7 bases at V and 5 bases at J, with 23 bases between. The CDR3 sequence: CASKRRTRGRETGELFF. The CDR3 bases are TGTGCCAGCAAGAGGCGCACCCGGGGTAGAGAGACCGGGGAGCTGTTTTTT.

A word on this clone: This specimen includes other DNA sequences encoding the same CDR3. This chain joins TRBV18 and TRBJ2-2; D call uncertain. Germline lookup yields CDR1 KGHSH and CDR2 LQKENI. V lost 3 bases and J lost 2, with 4 bases in between. This CDR3 contains 13 residues. CDR3 sequence reads: CASSPQNTGELFF. The CDR3 DNA is TGTGCCAGCTCACCCCAAAACACCGGGGAGCTGTTTTTT.

This chain links TRBV7-2 with TRBJ2-5, with 7 positions matching TRBD2. The CDR3 covers 14 residues. With V trimmed by 4 bases and J by 5 bases, 7 bases remained unmatched. Germline CDR1 SGHTA, CDR2 FQGNSA. The CDR3 protein is CASSSRWGGETQYF. DNA for the CDR3: TGTGCCAGCAGCTCCCGATGGGGGGGTGAGACCCAGTACTTC.

The chain joins TRBV2 to TRBJ1-2; D uncertain. The CDR3 sequence is 10 residues long. The germline V gene has CDR1 SNHLY and CDR2 FYNNEI. Trimming took 6 bases from V and 3 from J, leaving 2 bases between them. CDR3 coding DNA: TGTGCCAGCAGGGACTATGGCTACACCTTC. This gives the protein CASRDYGYTF.

This clone was counted a few times. The chain uses TRBV6-5 and TRBJ2-1; 9 nucleotides agree with TRBD1. In germline, CDR1 is MNHEY, CDR2 SVGAGI. With 10 bases clipped from V and 7 bases from J, the junction kept 8 bases outside the gene matches. The CDR3 has 13 residues. In DNA, the CDR3 is TGTGCCACCTGGGGGACAGGGTTGAATGAGCAGTTCTTC. This gives the protein CATWGTGLNEQFF.

The chain employs TRBV10-3 and TRBJ1-2; 8 nucleotides align to TRBD1. The CDR3 contains 14 residues. Germline CDR1 ENHRY, CDR2 SYGVKD. V dropped 10 bases and J dropped 5; count of bases not matched to a gene: 12. CDR3 coding DNA: TGTGCCACCCGCTGGACGGGACAGGCATATGGCTACACCTTC. This codes for CATRWTGQAYGYTF.

The V and J genes are TRBV30 and TRBJ1-6; D is unclear. V was clipped by 2 bases and J by 9 bases, with 8 bases between them. Germline V CDR1 and CDR2: GTSNPN, SVGIG (reference sequence). This CDR3 contains 12 residues. CDR3 residues: CAWSLLLSPLHF. DNA for the CDR3: TGTGCCTGGAGTCTATTGCTTTCACCCCTCCACTTT.

The V gene is TRBV30, the J gene TRBJ1-5; D is undetermined. The CDR3 is 13 amino acids. CDR1 and CDR2 from the germline V gene are GTSNPN and SVGIG (reference sequence). Trimming shortened V by 1 base and J by 3 bases, and 7 bases separated the two germline ends. CDR3 sequence: CAWSDPNNQPQHF. CDR3 bases: TGTGCCTGGAGTGACCCTAACAATCAGCCCCAGCATTTT.

The V call is TRBV14, the J call TRBJ2-7, with a weak D call TRBD2 (6 bases). The CDR3 runs to 13 residues. Trimming pared 4 bases from V and 7 bases from J, leaving 14 bases between. Germline V gene sequence: CDR1 SGHDN, CDR2 FVKESK. CDR3 nucleotide sequence: TGTGCCAGCAGCCTGATACTTAGCGGAGAGCAGTACTTC. Encoded protein: CASSLILSGEQYF.

In its sample, this clone was seen a few times. V is TRBV5-8 and J is TRBJ2-1, with D tentatively TRBD2 (6 bases). Germline lookup yields CDR1 SGHTS and CDR2 YDEGEE. V shed 2 bases and J shed 1 base, with 13 bases lying between them. The CDR3 covers 16 residues. Here the CDR3 reads CASSFRGYGSYNEQFF. The CDR3 coding sequence is TGTGCCAGCAGCTTCCGGGGGTATGGGTCCTACAATGAGCAGTTCTTC.

The sample holds one count of this clone. This rearrangement joins TRBV19 to TRBJ2-5, with 11 bases that match TRBD1. CDR3 length equals 16 residues. J was trimmed by 2 bases and V by 4 bases; bases with no gene match: 6. CDR1 and CDR2 from the germline V gene are LNHDA and SQIVND (reference sequence). In DNA, the CDR3 is TGTGCCAGTAGTAAGGCCGGGACAGGGGGACAAGAGACCCAGTACTTC. Translated, it gives CASSKAGTGGQETQYF. Full variable domain (rest looked up from reference TRBV19 and TRBJ2-5): DGGITQSPKYLFRKEGQNVTLSCEQNLNHDAMYWYRQDPGQGLRLIYYSQIVNDFQKGDIAEGYSVSREKKESFPLTVTSAQKNPTAFYLCASSKAGTGGQETQYFGPGTRLLVL.

The V gene is TRBV7-2, the J gene TRBJ1-5; a weak D match, TRBD1 (5 bases). CDR3 length: 18 residues. Germline lookup yields CDR1 SGHTA and CDR2 FQGNSA. V lost 1 base and J 4 bases, leaving 20 bases between the germline ends. Written as DNA, the CDR3 is TGTGCCAGCAGCTTAGGGCTCGACAGAGGAGTCTGGAATCAGCCCCAGCATTTT. Its protein is CASSLGLDRGVWNQPQHF.

This clone was found a few times. V is TRBV29-1 and J is TRBJ1-1, with 7 bases that match TRBD1. The germline gives CDR1 SQVTM, CDR2 ANQGSEA. CDR3 length equals 13 residues. J gave up 2 bases and V 5 bases, and 5 bases lay outside the gene matches. The CDR3 loop reads CSVSGGYNTEAFF. The CDR3 DNA sequence: TGCAGCGTTTCAGGGGGATACAACACTGAAGCTTTCTTT.